These 14 T cell receptor beta chains were sequenced from one sample in a study of chemoradiotherapy in HPV16-positive cancers. The table came from immunoSEQ multiplex PCR; TCRdb's copy has only in-frame clones and leaves some out. The data contain approximately 30,000 clones, over 85% of them singletons. Sequenced material: blood, taken from a patient who underwent chemoradiotherapy. Every receptor here comes from a human donor with HPV-associated anogenital cancer.

The chain uses TRBV11-2 and TRBJ2-1; D is possibly TRBD2 (6 bases). The CDR3 totals 15 residues. Germline V gene data show CDR1 as SGHAT and CDR2 as FQNNGV. V gave up 4 bases and J gave up 4 bases, with 14 bases separating them. DNA of the CDR3: TGTGCCAGCAGCTCAAGGGACTGGAATTACAATGAGCAGTTCTTC. It yields the protein CASSSRDWNYNEQFF.

This chain uses TRBV5-6 with TRBJ1-2, with D perhaps TRBD1 (6 bases). The CDR3 has 18 amino acids. Germline values: CDR1 SGHDT, CDR2 YYEEEE. V gave up 1 base and J gave up 2 bases, with 21 bases separating them. CDR3 loop: CASSLRGGVLGANYGYTF. CDR3 nucleotide sequence: TGTGCCAGCAGCTTGAGGGGGGGTGTTTTAGGGGCCAACTATGGCTACACCTTC.

This chain uses TRBV7-9 with TRBJ2-1; TRBD2 might be the D (6 bases). Germline values: CDR1 SEHNR, CDR2 FQNEAQ (reference sequence). Trimming removed 5 bases from V and 0 bases from J, with 14 bases in between. CDR3 length equals 16 residues. CDR3 in amino acids: CASSRERVSSYNEQFF. The CDR3 DNA follows: TGTGCCAGCAGCCGAGAGCGGGTGAGCTCCTACAATGAGCAGTTCTTC. Variable domain in full (rest from reference TRBV7-9 and TRBJ2-1): DTGVSQNPRHKITKRGQNVTFRCDPISEHNRLYWYRQTLGQGPEFLTYFQNEAQLEKSRLLSDRFSAERPKGSFSTLEIQRTEQGDSAMYLCASSRERVSSYNEQFFGPGTRLTVL.

V usage is TRBV28 and J usage is TRBJ2-5, with 9 bases aligning to TRBD2. CDR1 MDHEN and CDR2 SYDVKM come from the germline V gene. The CDR3 consists of 15 residues. The ends lost 8 bases at V and 4 bases at J; junction bases unmatched: 11. CDR3 nucleotide sequence: TGTGCCAGCGGGAGTATAGCGGGAGTTCGAGAGACCCAGTACTTC. Protein: CASGSIAGVRETQYF.

V usage is TRBV19 and J usage is TRBJ2-1, with D tentatively TRBD2 (5 bases). The V gene's germline CDR1 is LNHDA and CDR2 SQIVND (reference sequence). This CDR3 has 16 residues. V gave up 1 base and J gave up 7 bases, with 17 bases separating them. The CDR3 sequence is CASSIVRLPSRNEQFF. CDR3 nucleotides: TGTGCCAGTAGTATAGTCCGACTACCGAGCAGAAATGAGCAGTTCTTC.

This sequence joins TRBV4-1 and TRBJ1-1; D is unclear. This CDR3 spans 13 amino acids. Trimming shortened V by 2 bases and J by 4 bases, and 8 bases separated the two germline ends. In germline, CDR1 is MGHRA, CDR2 YSYEKL. The CDR3 sequence: CASSQTDGTEAFF. The DNA for the CDR3 is TGCGCCAGCAGCCAAACGGACGGCACTGAAGCTTTCTTT.

The chain combines TRBV14 with TRBJ2-7; the D call may be TRBD1 or TRBD2 (6 bases each). V lost 1 base, J lost 4 bases, and 11 bases lay in between. Germline values: CDR1 SGHDN, CDR2 FVKESK. CDR3 length: 14 residues. CDR3 DNA: TGTGCCAGCAGCCAAGGCAGGGGAGGTTACGAGCAGTACTTC. It encodes CASSQGRGGYEQYF.

This chain joins TRBV9 and TRBJ1-2; D might be TRBD1 (5 bases). The V end lost 4 bases, the J end lost 1 base, and 14 bases lay between the germline ends. Looked up from germline, CDR1 is SGDLS and CDR2 is YYNGEE. CDR3 length: 15 residues. The CDR3 sequence: CASSPGDGFNYGYTF. The CDR3 DNA is TGTGCCAGCAGCCCCGGGGACGGTTTTAACTATGGCTACACCTTC.

The J gene is TRBJ2-3, the V gene TRBV15, with 8 bases fitting TRBD2. This CDR3 spans 13 amino acids. V trimming: 6 bases; J trimming: 5 bases; junction bases outside the gene matches: 4. The germline gives CDR1 LNHNV, CDR2 YYDKDF (reference sequence). CDR3 protein: CATRQREKDTQYF. The CDR3 bases are TGTGCCACCAGACAGCGGGAGAAAGATACGCAGTATTTT.

This clone was recorded once. CDR3 nucleotides: TGTGCCACCAGCAGAGCCCCCTTAGCGGGAGGGGCGGAGACCCAGTACTTC. It yields the protein CATSRAPLAGGAETQYF. The chain employs TRBV15 and TRBJ2-5; 11 bases fit TRBD2. CDR1 and CDR2 (germline): LNHNV, YYDKDF (reference sequence). V shed 1 base and J 5 bases; nucleotides not matched to a gene: 9. The CDR3 has 17 residues.

The rearrangement uses TRBV5-1 and TRBJ2-5; 9 bases fit TRBD1. With 4 bases clipped from V and 3 bases from J, the junction kept 7 bases outside the gene matches. Germline values: CDR1 SGHRS, CDR2 YFSETQ. The CDR3 is 15 residues long. The CDR3 DNA reads TGCGCCAGCAGCCTACAGGGGGCTGGAGAAGAGACCCAGTACTTC. This gives the protein CASSLQGAGEETQYF.

The rearrangement joins TRBV28 to TRBJ2-7; D remains ambiguous. CDR1 and CDR2 from the germline V gene are MDHEN and SYDVKM. This CDR3 spans 11 amino acids. Trimming cost V 6 bases and J 4 bases, with 7 bases left between them. This chain's CDR3 is CASRDTYEQYF. CDR3 nucleotides: TGTGCCAGCAGAGACACTTACGAGCAGTACTTC.

The rearrangement links TRBV6-1 to TRBJ2-2; 7 positions agree with TRBD1. CDR1 and CDR2 (germline): MNHNS, SASEGT. The CDR3 is 14 amino acids. After removal of 4 bases from V and 5 bases from J, the junction contained 4 bases not matched to a gene. In DNA, the CDR3 is TGTGCCAGCAGTGCCGACAGGGAGACCGGGGAGCTGTTTTTT. Protein: CASSADRETGELFF.

This clone was seen only once. The chain couples TRBV7-9 to TRBJ2-3; the D is unclear. Germline lookup yields CDR1 SEHNR and CDR2 FQNEAQ (reference sequence). Trimming took off 3 bases at V and 2 bases at J, with 15 bases between the two ends. The CDR3 totals 16 residues. The CDR3 nucleotides read TGTGCCAGCAGCTTCTCTGGGAACTTTATCACAGATACGCAGTATTTT. Protein product: CASSFSGNFITDTQYF.